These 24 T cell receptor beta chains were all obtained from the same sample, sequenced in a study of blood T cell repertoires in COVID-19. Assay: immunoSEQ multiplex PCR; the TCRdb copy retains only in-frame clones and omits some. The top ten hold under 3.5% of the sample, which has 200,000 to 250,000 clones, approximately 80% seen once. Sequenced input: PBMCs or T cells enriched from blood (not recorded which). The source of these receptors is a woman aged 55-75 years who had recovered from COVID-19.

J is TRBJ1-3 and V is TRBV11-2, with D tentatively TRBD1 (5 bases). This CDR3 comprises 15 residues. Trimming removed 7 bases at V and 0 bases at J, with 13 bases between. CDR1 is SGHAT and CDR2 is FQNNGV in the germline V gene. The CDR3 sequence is CASTRGRSSGNTIYF. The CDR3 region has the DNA TGTGCCAGCACCCGGGGGAGGAGCTCTGGAAACACCATATATTTT.

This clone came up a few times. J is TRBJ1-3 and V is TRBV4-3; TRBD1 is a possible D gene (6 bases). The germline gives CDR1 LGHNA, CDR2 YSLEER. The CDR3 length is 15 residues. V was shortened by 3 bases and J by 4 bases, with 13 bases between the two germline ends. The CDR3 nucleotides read TGCGCCAGCAGCCAGAACAGGGTGAGCGGAAACACCATATATTTT. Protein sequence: CASSQNRVSGNTIYF.

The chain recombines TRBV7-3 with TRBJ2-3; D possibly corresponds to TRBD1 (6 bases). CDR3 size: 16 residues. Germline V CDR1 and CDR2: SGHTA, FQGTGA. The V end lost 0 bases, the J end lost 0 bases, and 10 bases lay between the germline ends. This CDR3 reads CASSLTGGASTDTQYF. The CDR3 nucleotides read TGTGCCAGCAGCTTAACAGGGGGAGCGAGCACAGATACGCAGTATTTT.

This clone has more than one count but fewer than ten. The CDR3 region is CASSPRQGNTEAFF. The DNA for the CDR3 is TGTGCCAGCAGCCCTCGACAGGGGAACACTGAAGCTTTCTTT. This chain connects TRBV7-2 to TRBJ1-1, with 7 bases lining up with TRBD1. Trimming cost V 5 bases and J 1 base; bases outside gene matches: 4. CDR1 is SGHTA and CDR2 is FQGNSA in the germline V gene. The CDR3 is 14 amino acids.

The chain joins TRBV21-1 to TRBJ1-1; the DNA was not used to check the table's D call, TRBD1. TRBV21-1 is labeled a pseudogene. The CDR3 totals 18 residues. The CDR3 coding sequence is TGTGCCAGCAGCAAAAGGGGCTTAATTTGTTCCGGGAACACTGAAGCTTTCTTT. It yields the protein CASSKRGLICSGNTEAFF.

The CDR3 DNA follows: TGTGCCAGCAGTCGTCGGGGACAGGGGGGTCACGGCTACACCTTC. This translates into CASSRRGQGGHGYTF. The chain links TRBV16 to TRBJ1-2; 11 bases agree with TRBD1. Looked up from germline, CDR1 is KGHSY and CDR2 is FQNENV. This CDR3 has 15 amino acids. J was trimmed by 8 bases and V by 6 bases; bases with no gene match: 11.

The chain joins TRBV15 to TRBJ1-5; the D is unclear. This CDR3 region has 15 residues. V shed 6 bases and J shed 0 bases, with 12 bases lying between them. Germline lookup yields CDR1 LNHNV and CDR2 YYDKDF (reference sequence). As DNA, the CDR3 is TGTGCCACCAGAGAGTCCGGAGGTAGCAATCAGCCCCAGCATTTT. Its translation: CATRESGGSNQPQHF.

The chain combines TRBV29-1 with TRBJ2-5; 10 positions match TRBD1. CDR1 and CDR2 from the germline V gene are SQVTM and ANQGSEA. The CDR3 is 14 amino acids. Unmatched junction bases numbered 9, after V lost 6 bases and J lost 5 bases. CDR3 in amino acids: CSVVPGQGMETQYF. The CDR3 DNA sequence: TGCAGCGTCGTGCCGGGACAGGGGATGGAGACCCAGTACTTC. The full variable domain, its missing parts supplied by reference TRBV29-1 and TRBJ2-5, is SAVISQKPSRDICQRGTSLTIQCQVDSQVTMMFWYRQQPGQSLTLIATANQGSEATYESGFVIDKFPISRPNLTFSTLTVSNMSPEDSSIYLCSVVPGQGMETQYFGPGTRLLVL.

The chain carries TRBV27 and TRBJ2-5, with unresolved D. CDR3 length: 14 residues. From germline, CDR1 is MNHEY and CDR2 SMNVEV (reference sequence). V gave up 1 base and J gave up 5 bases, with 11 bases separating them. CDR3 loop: CASSLYLGRETQYF. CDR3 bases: TGTGCCAGCAGTTTATACCTGGGCCGGGAGACCCAGTACTTC.

In nucleotides, the CDR3 is TGTGCCAGCAGCTTATACGTTGACCGGGGTTCACCCCTCCACTTT. Its translation is CASSLYVDRGSPLHF. The gene calls are TRBV7-9 and TRBJ1-6; D remains unclear. There are 15 residues in the CDR3. V was trimmed by 2 bases and J by 9 bases, leaving 14 bases between them. CDR1 SEHNR and CDR2 FQNEAQ come from the germline V gene (reference sequence).

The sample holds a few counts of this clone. CDR3 sequence reads: CASSQFGQGARAFF. As DNA, the CDR3 is TGTGCCAGCAGCCAATTCGGGCAGGGGGCGCGAGCTTTCTTT. The V and J genes are TRBV14 and TRBJ1-1, with TRBD1 matching 8 bases. V was clipped by 2 bases and J by 10 bases; unmatched bases: 9. Germline CDR1 SGHDN, CDR2 FVKESK. The CDR3 runs 14 residues.

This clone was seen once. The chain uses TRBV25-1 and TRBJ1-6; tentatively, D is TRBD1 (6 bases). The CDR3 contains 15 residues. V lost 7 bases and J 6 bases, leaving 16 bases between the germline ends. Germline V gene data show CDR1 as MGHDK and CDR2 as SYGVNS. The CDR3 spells CASMGAGHPNSPLHF. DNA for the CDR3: TGTGCCAGCATGGGAGCGGGACACCCTAATTCACCCCTCCACTTT.

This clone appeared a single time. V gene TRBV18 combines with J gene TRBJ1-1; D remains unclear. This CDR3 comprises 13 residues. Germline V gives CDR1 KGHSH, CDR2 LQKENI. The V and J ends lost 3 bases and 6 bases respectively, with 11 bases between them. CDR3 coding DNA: TGTGCCAGCTCACCCACTCCTATCGCTGAAGCTTTCTTT. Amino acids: CASSPTPIAEAFF.

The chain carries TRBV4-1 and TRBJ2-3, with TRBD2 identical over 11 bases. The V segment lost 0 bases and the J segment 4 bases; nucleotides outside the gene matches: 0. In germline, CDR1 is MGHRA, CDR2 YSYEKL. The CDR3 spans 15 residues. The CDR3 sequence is CASSQELAGADTQYF. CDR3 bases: TGCGCCAGCAGCCAAGAACTAGCGGGAGCAGATACGCAGTATTTT.

CDR3 coding DNA: TGCAGTGCCCAGGGGGCCTACGAGCAGTACTTC. The encoded protein is CSAQGAYEQYF. J is TRBJ2-7 and V is TRBV20-1; TRBD1 matches 7 bases. Germline CDR1 and CDR2: DFQATT and SNEGSKA (reference sequence). The length of the CDR3 is 11 residues. J was trimmed by 2 bases and V by 6 bases; bases with no gene match: 1.

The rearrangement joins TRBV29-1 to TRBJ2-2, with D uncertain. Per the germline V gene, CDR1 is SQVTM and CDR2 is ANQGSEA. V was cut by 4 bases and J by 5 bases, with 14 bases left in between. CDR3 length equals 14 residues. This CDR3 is CSVGVAAQTGELFF. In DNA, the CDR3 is TGCAGCGTTGGAGTGGCAGCACAGACCGGGGAGCTGTTTTTT.

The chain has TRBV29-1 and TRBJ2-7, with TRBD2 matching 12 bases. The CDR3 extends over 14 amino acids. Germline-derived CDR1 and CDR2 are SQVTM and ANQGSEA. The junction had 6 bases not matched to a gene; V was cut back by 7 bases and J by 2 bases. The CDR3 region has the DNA TGCAGCGCTTCTAGCGGGAGGGTTACCTACGAGCAGTACTTC. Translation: CSASSGRVTYEQYF.

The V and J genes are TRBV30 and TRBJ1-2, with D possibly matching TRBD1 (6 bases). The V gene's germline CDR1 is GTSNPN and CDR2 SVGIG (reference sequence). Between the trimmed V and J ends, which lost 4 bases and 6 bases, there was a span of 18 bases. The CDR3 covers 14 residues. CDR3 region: CAWIEQGKSNGYTF. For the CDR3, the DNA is TGTGCCTGGATTGAACAGGGAAAATCGAATGGCTACACCTTC.

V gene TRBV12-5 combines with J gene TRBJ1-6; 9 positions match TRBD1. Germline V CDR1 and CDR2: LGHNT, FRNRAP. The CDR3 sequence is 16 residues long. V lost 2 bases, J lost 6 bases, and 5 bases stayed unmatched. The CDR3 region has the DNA TGTGCTAGTGGTTTGACCCGGGGACAGGGTAATTCACCCCTCCACTTT. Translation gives CASGLTRGQGNSPLHF.

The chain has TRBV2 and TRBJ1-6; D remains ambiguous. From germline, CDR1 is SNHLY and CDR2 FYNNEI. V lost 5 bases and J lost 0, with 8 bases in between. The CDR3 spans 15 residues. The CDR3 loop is CASSIQSSYNSPLHF. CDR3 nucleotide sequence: TGTGCCAGCAGTATACAGAGCTCCTATAATTCACCCCTCCACTTT.

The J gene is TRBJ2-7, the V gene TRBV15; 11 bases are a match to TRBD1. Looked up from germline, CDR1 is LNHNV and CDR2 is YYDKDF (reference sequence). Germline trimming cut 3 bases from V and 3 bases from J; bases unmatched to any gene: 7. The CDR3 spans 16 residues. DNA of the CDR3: TGTGCCACCAGCAGCACCGGGACAGGGGGGGGCTACGAGCAGTACTTC. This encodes CATSSTGTGGGYEQYF.

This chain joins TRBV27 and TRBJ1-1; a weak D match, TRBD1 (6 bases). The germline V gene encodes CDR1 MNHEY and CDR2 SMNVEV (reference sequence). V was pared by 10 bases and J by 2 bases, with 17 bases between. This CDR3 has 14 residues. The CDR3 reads CATSRGGSNTEAFF. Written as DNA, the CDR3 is TGTGCCACCTCACGGGGGGGCTCCAACACTGAAGCTTTCTTT.

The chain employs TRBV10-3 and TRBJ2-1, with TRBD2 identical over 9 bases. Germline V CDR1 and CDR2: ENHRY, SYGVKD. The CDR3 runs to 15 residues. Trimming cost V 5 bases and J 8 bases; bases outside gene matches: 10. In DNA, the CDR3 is TGTGCCATCAGTTACGAAGCGGGAGGTAGTTATGAGCAGTTCTTC. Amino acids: CAISYEAGGSYEQFF.

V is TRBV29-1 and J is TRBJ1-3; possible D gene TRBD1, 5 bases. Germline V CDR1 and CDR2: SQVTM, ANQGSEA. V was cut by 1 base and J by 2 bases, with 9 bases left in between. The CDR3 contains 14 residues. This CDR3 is CSVEVQEAGNTIYF. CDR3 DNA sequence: TGCAGCGTTGAAGTACAGGAAGCTGGAAACACCATATATTTT.